The 26 T cell receptor beta chains presented below share a single source sample, sequenced in a study of blood T cell repertoires in COVID-19. Repertoires were generated with immunoSEQ multiplex PCR, while TCRdb's copy carries only in-frame clones and drops some. The sample has a few hundred thousand clones, roughly 86% seen once. The material sequenced was peripheral blood. These receptors came from a human donor in a cohort sampled during active COVID-19.

In this sample, this clone turned up a few times. The chain links TRBV6-1 to TRBJ2-1; 10 bases align to TRBD2. From germline, CDR1 is MNHNS and CDR2 SASEGT. CDR3 size: 13 residues. Germline trimming cut 2 bases from V and 15 bases from J; bases unmatched to any gene: 7. The CDR3 sequence: CASSESERGGRFF. CDR3 DNA: TGTGCCAGCAGTGAATCGGAGCGGGGGGGCCGGTTCTTC.

V and J are TRBV6-5 and TRBJ1-1; D perhaps matches TRBD1 (6 bases). Per germline, CDR1 MNHEY and CDR2 SVGAGI. Trimming removed 7 bases from V and 0 bases from J, with 9 bases in between. The CDR3 is 13 amino acids. In DNA form, the CDR3 reads TGTGCCAGCATAGGGGGTCTGAACACTGAAGCTTTCTTT. Translation: CASIGGLNTEAFF.

The rearrangement joins TRBV11-2 to TRBJ2-3; the match to TRBD2 covers 8 bases. From germline, CDR1 is SGHAT and CDR2 FQNNGV. The junction had 5 bases not matched to a gene; V was cut back by 5 bases and J by 4 bases. There are 14 residues in the CDR3. The CDR3 coding sequence is TGTGCCAGCAGCACTCGACTAGCGCCAGATACGCAGTATTTT. It translates to CASSTRLAPDTQYF.

The rearrangement uses TRBV28 and TRBJ2-7; 7 bases map to TRBD2. This CDR3 region has 11 residues. Trimming took 5 bases from V and 8 from J; bases not matched to a gene: 3. Germline V lookup: CDR1 MDHEN, CDR2 SYDVKM. CDR3 region: CASSLAEKQYF. CDR3 in DNA: TGTGCCAGCAGTCTAGCGGAGAAGCAGTACTTC.

The gene calls are TRBV9 and TRBJ2-2; 8 bases are shared with TRBD1. Per the germline V gene, CDR1 is SGDLS and CDR2 is YYNGEE. The CDR3 length is 17 residues. Trimming removed 4 bases from V and 2 bases from J; junction bases left unmatched: 10. This chain's CDR3 is CASSFPQDRENTGELFF. The CDR3 DNA reads TGTGCCAGCAGCTTCCCTCAGGACAGGGAAAACACCGGGGAGCTGTTTTTT. The full variable domain, with the rest looked up from reference TRBV9 and TRBJ2-2, is DSGVTQTPKHLITATGQRVTLRCSPRSGDLSVYWYQQSLDQGLQFLIQYYNGEERAKGNILERFSAQQFPDLHSELNLSSLELGDSALYFCASSFPQDRENTGELFFGEGSRLTVL.

The chain employs TRBV6-5 and TRBJ1-5; D is possibly TRBD1 (6 bases). This CDR3 is 14 amino acids long. The germline V gene has CDR1 MNHEY and CDR2 SVGAGI. The V end lost 9 bases, the J end lost 4 bases, and 16 bases lay between the germline ends. The CDR3 bases are TGTGCCAGTGGCCCCTCAGGGGAAAATCAGCCCCAGCATTTT. Its translation: CASGPSGENQPQHF.

V is TRBV7-2 and J is TRBJ2-7, with a possible D match to TRBD1 (6 bases). The CDR3 spans 16 residues. Per the germline V gene, CDR1 is SGHTA and CDR2 is FQGNSA. V was shortened by 0 bases and J by 3 bases, with 15 bases between the two germline ends. This chain's CDR3 is CASSLASPGHNYEQYF. CDR3 nucleotide sequence: TGTGCCAGCAGCTTAGCTTCCCCGGGACACAACTACGAGCAGTACTTC.

The rearrangement uses TRBV11-2 and TRBJ2-1; 10 nucleotides match TRBD2. This CDR3 comprises 17 residues. CDR1 is SGHAT and CDR2 is FQNNGV in the germline V gene. V was clipped by 4 bases and J by 9 bases; unmatched bases: 15. CDR3 residues: CASSSPRGKRGGSEQFF. In nucleotides, the CDR3 is TGTGCCAGCAGCTCCCCCCGGGGGAAGCGGGGGGGAAGTGAGCAGTTCTTC.

This CDR3 is CASSGETTSNYGYTF. The DNA of the CDR3 is TGTGCCAGCAGCGGAGAGACGACGTCTAACTATGGCTACACCTTC. The chain combines TRBV3-1 (or the pseudogene TRBV3-2) with TRBJ1-2; no firm D call. This CDR3 is 15 amino acids long. V lost 5 bases, J lost 0 bases, and 13 bases lay in between. Germline V CDR1 and CDR2: LGHDT, YNNKEL (reference sequence).

This clone was seen more than once but under ten times. The chain has TRBV3-1 (or the pseudogene TRBV3-2) and TRBJ2-2, with 8 nucleotides matching TRBD1. The ends lost 4 bases at V and 1 base at J; junction bases unmatched: 5. CDR3 length: 16 amino acids. CDR1 is LGHDT and CDR2 is YNNKEL in the germline V gene (reference sequence). The CDR3 sequence: CASSPQGQGNTGELFF. The DNA for the CDR3 is TGTGCCAGCAGCCCCCAAGGACAGGGGAACACCGGGGAGCTGTTTTTT.

The genes are TRBV5-1 and TRBJ1-1; no definite D call. Trimming cost V 2 bases and J 1 base, with 6 bases left between them. This CDR3 is 13 amino acids long. Germline CDR1 SGHRS, CDR2 YFSETQ. The CDR3 nucleotides are TGCGCCAGCAGCTTCTACTGGAACACTGAAGCTTTCTTT. It translates to CASSFYWNTEAFF.

V gene TRBV10-3 combines with J gene TRBJ1-1; TRBD1 agrees at 10 bases. This CDR3 contains 15 residues. V lost 0 bases and J lost 3; bases outside the gene matches: 1. Germline values: CDR1 ENHRY, CDR2 SYGVKD. CDR3 sequence reads: CAISESGTGDTEAFF. CDR3 nucleotide sequence: TGTGCCATCAGTGAGTCCGGGACAGGGGACACTGAAGCTTTCTTT.

The V gene is TRBV3-1 (or the pseudogene TRBV3-2), the J gene TRBJ1-6, with D maybe TRBD1 (5 bases). The CDR3 consists of 15 residues. Trimming shortened V by 4 bases and J by 6 bases, and 13 bases separated the two germline ends. The germline V gene has CDR1 LGHDT and CDR2 YNNKEL (reference sequence). The CDR3 region is CASSPVMGGNSPLHF. CDR3 sequence (DNA): TGTGCCAGCAGCCCAGTGATGGGGGGTAATTCACCCCTCCACTTT.

The V gene is TRBV28, the J gene TRBJ1-5, with 11 bases matching TRBD1. Germline V lookup: CDR1 MDHEN, CDR2 SYDVKM. J was trimmed by 7 bases and V by 6 bases; bases with no gene match: 14. The CDR3 has 17 residues. For the CDR3, the DNA is TGTGCCAGCAGCCTATCTCACGGACAGGGGGCAGAGCAGCCCCAGCATTTT. Its protein is CASSLSHGQGAEQPQHF.

About this clone itself: The junction shows a germline mismatch at one end, possibly a read error. The chain links TRBV19 to TRBJ1-1; D is perhaps TRBD1 (6 bases). This CDR3 has 14 amino acids. Looked up from germline, CDR1 is LNHDA and CDR2 is SQIVND (reference sequence). In DNA form, the CDR3 reads TGTGCCAGTAGTTTAGACAGGATGAACACTGAAGCTTTCTTT. It is translated as CASSLDRMNTEAFF.

The V call is TRBV6-5, the J call TRBJ1-2; 10 bases line up with TRBD1. This CDR3 region has 16 residues. CDR1 and CDR2 from the germline V gene are MNHEY and SVGAGI. With 1 base clipped from V and 8 bases from J, the junction kept 10 bases outside the gene matches. The CDR3 sequence: CASSYWGTGATGGYTF. DNA of the CDR3: TGTGCCAGCAGTTACTGGGGGACAGGGGCGACGGGAGGCTACACCTTC.

The chain carries TRBV19 and TRBJ1-3; D gene uncertain. CDR1 LNHDA and CDR2 SQIVND come from the germline V gene (reference sequence). V lost 6 bases to trimming and J lost 2 bases, with 8 bases between them. The CDR3 loop spans 13 amino acids. The CDR3 nucleotides are TGTGCCAGTAGGTCCGGGGCTGGAAACACCATATATTTT. Translated: CASRSGAGNTIYF.

The CDR3 DNA reads TGTGCCAGCAGCTTATCAGGACTAAGCTACGAGCAGTACTTC. It is translated as CASSLSGLSYEQYF. The V and J genes are TRBV7-8 and TRBJ2-7; possible D gene TRBD2, 6 bases. The CDR3 loop spans 14 amino acids. Germline V gene sequence: CDR1 SGHVS, CDR2 FQNEAQ. V was clipped by 2 bases and J by 3 bases, with 11 bases between them.

V and J are TRBV7-8 and TRBJ2-5; D gene uncertain. V lost 5 bases, J lost 3 bases, and 4 bases lay in between. Germline CDR1 is SGHVS and CDR2 is FQNEAQ. CDR3 size: 11 residues. The CDR3 region is CASSPKETQYF. Written as DNA, the CDR3 is TGTGCCAGCAGCCCTAAAGAGACCCAGTACTTC.

The chain has TRBV7-2 and TRBJ2-2; 9 bases align to TRBD2. CDR3 length: 15 amino acids. With 4 bases clipped from V and 5 bases from J, the junction kept 5 bases outside the gene matches. In germline, CDR1 is SGHTA, CDR2 FQGNSA. The CDR3 spells CASSWRGGRTGELFF. The CDR3 nucleotides are TGTGCCAGCAGCTGGCGGGGGGGCCGGACCGGGGAGCTGTTTTTT.

J is TRBJ2-5 and V is TRBV1; TRBD1, the table's D call, lacks a check against the DNA. TRBV1 is deemed a pseudogene. This CDR3 region has 16 residues. The CDR3 sequence: CTSSPGDREGQETQYF. CDR3 bases: TGCACCAGCAGCCCCGGGGACAGGGAGGGGCAAGAGACCCAGTACTTC.

The rearrangement joins TRBV7-8 to TRBJ2-1, with 8 bases that match TRBD2. CDR1 is SGHVS and CDR2 is FQNEAQ in the germline V gene. The CDR3 is 17 amino acids. Losses at the gene ends were 2 bases for V and 7 bases for J; bases not matched to a gene: 13. The CDR3 DNA sequence: TGTGCCAGCAGCTTATTGTGGTTGGTAGCGGGGAGGAATGAGCAGTTCTTC. This gives the protein CASSLLWLVAGRNEQFF. Full variable domain (missing parts from reference TRBV7-8 and TRBJ2-1): GAGVSQSPRYKVAKRGQDVALRCDPISGHVSLFWYQQALGQGPEFLTYFQNEAQLDKSGLPSDRFFAERPEGSVSTLKIQRTQQEDSAVYLCASSLLWLVAGRNEQFFGPGTRLTVL.

The CDR3 sequence: CSVAGTYSRVRSGRTDTQYF. The CDR3 DNA sequence: TGCAGCGTTGCCGGGACATACTCCCGGGTGAGGTCTGGGCGCACAGATACGCAGTATTTT. This sequence joins TRBV29-1 and TRBJ2-3, with D possibly being TRBD1 (6 bases). The CDR3 totals 20 residues. V lost 4 bases to trimming and J lost 1 base, with 30 bases between them. In germline, CDR1 is SQVTM, CDR2 ANQGSEA.

The genes are TRBV5-5 and TRBJ2-3; 10 bases fit TRBD2. CDR1 is SGHKS, CDR2 YYEKEE, per germline (reference sequence). The V gene end was trimmed by 2 bases and the J gene end by 1 base; junction bases not matched to a gene: 10. The CDR3 extends over 18 amino acids. The CDR3 DNA reads TGTGCCAGCAGCTTCCTCTTAGCGGGAGGTAGTGGCACAGATACGCAGTATTTT. Residues: CASSFLLAGGSGTDTQYF.

The gene calls are TRBV24-1 and TRBJ2-1; a possible D gene is TRBD1 (6 bases). Germline values: CDR1 KGHDR, CDR2 SFDVKD. The V and J ends lost 4 bases and 8 bases respectively, with 11 bases between them. This CDR3 is built from 13 residues. The CDR3 nucleotides read TGTGCCACCAGTGAAGGGGGTGACGATGAGCAGTTCTTC. Translated: CATSEGGDDEQFF.

This chain connects TRBV3-1 (or the pseudogene TRBV3-2) to TRBJ2-5; 11 nucleotides align to TRBD2. J gave up 5 bases and V 4 bases, and 9 bases lay outside the gene matches. The CDR3 spans 16 residues. Germline assignment: CDR1 LGHDT and CDR2 YNNKEL (reference sequence). The CDR3 DNA reads as TGTGCCAGCAGCCTTCCAACTAGCGGGAGCGGGGAGACCCAGTACTTC. Residues: CASSLPTSGSGETQYF.